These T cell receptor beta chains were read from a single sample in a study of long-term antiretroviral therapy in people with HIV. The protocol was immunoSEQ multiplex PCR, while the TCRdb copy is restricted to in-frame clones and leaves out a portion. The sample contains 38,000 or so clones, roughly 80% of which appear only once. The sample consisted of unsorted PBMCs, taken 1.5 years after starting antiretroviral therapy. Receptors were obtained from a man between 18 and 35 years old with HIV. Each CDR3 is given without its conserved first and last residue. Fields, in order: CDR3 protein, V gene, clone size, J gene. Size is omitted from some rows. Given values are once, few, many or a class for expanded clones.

SVEDPVITGVGSGANVLT | TRBV29-1 | . | TRBJ2-6
ASSPGVSRTLYEQY | TRBV18 | . | TRBJ2-7
ASSQDLHRQF | TRBV14 | once | TRBJ2-1
ASSATGTPGTEQY | TRBV9 | . | TRBJ2-7
ASSYSFGNEQF | TRBV6-5 | . | TRBJ2-1
ASSFSGRYEQY | TRBV5-5 | . | TRBJ2-7
ASSEGVAGVDTQY | TRBV10-1 | . | TRBJ2-3
ASPVGQGWDSNQPQH | TRBV10-1 | . | TRBJ1-5
ASSEGGEAF | TRBV2 | . | TRBJ1-1
ASTLGQDFEQY | TRBV6-5 | once | TRBJ2-7
SVETTGSLGNEQF | TRBV29-1 | . | TRBJ2-1
ASSPGGGGEAF | TRBV28 | . | TRBJ1-1
ASSVGRGSYEQY | TRBV9 | . | TRBJ2-7
ASSPLEGFSNEQF | TRBV9 | few | TRBJ2-1
ASSPHAVKDTEAF | TRBV5-5 | few | TRBJ1-1
ASSLVPGMNTEAF | TRBV7-8 | . | TRBJ1-1
ASGAGVSGANVLT | TRBV4-3 | . | TRBJ2-6
ASSLSGRGQETQY | TRBV5-6 | . | TRBJ2-5
ATSRGQGLVQETQY | TRBV15 | . | TRBJ2-5
ASNFLASGRAGPYEQY | TRBV7-9 | . | TRBJ2-7
ASTRTGANVLT | TRBV6-5 | . | TRBJ2-6
ASSTPGGEQY | TRBV7-9 | . | TRBJ2-7
ASSRGGARYEQY | TRBV4-3 | . | TRBJ2-7
ASSWGMYQPQH | TRBV27 | . | TRBJ1-5
ASSLVYNEKLF | TRBV28 | . | TRBJ1-4
ASSAKADRGNVYGYT | TRBV9 | . | TRBJ1-2
ASSTGNQPQH | TRBV19 | . | TRBJ1-5
SAERSGELF | TRBV20-1 | . | TRBJ2-2
ASSVWEEPGHTEAF | TRBV9 | . | TRBJ1-1
ASRANPGLAGREQY | TRBV5-1 | few | TRBJ2-7
ASSLGDRDQETQY | TRBV5-1 | . | TRBJ2-5
ASSPGLAGDHEQF | TRBV7-7 | once | TRBJ2-1
ASSPYQGDNEQF | TRBV28 | . | TRBJ2-1
ASSVSGMNTGELF | TRBV9 | . | TRBJ2-2
AIRPGSTNEKLF | TRBV10-3 | . | TRBJ1-4
ASSKGGPPKDYNEQF | TRBV21-1 | . | TRBJ2-1
ASSPTGSDPYEQY | TRBV5-1 | . | TRBJ2-7
ASSSSRGQGIYGYT | TRBV6-5 | . | TRBJ1-2
ASSSLRGDTQY | TRBV5-6 | . | TRBJ2-3
ASSRGPDTEAF | TRBV6-6 | once | TRBJ1-1
ATTGQGRENEQF | TRBV15 | . | TRBJ2-1
ASRLPGQTSNTGELF | TRBV7-9 | . | TRBJ2-2
ASSPRLAGQDTQY | TRBV7-9 | . | TRBJ2-3
ASSLLVGGVDNEQF | TRBV5-4 | . | TRBJ2-1
ASSETDRGNTEAF | TRBV23-1 | . | TRBJ1-1
ASNVLAGNNEQF | TRBV4-1 | . | TRBJ2-1
ASSFGYEQY | TRBV25-1 | few | TRBJ2-7
ASSSPGSNQPQH | TRBV6-6 | . | TRBJ1-5
ASSPGLPVREQY | TRBV27 | . | TRBJ2-7
ASSKGQDYEQY | TRBV7-2 | . | TRBJ2-7
ASSLLAGFNNEQF | TRBV7-9 | . | TRBJ2-1
ASSIGGGAGRDEQF | TRBV19 | . | TRBJ2-1